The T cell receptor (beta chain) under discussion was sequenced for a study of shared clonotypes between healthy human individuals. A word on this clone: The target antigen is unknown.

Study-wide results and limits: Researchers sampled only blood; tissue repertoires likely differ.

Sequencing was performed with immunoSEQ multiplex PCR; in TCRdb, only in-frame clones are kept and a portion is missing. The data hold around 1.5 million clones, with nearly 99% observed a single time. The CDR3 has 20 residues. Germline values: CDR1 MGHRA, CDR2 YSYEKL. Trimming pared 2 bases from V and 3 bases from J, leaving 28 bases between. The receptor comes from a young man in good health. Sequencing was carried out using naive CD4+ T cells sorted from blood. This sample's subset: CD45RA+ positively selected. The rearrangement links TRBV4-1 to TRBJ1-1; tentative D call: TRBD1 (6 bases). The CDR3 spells CASSQKVPTGSSAGYTEAFF. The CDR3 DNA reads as TGCGCCAGCAGCCAAAAAGTCCCTACAGGGTCCTCAGCGGGGTACACTGAAGCTTTCTTT.